These T cell receptor beta chains were read from a single sample in a study of blood T cell repertoires in COVID-19. Only in-frame clones appear in the TCRdb table, and some are missing; sequencing was by immunoSEQ multiplex PCR. The sample includes fewer than 200,000 clones, 81% seen only once; the top ten take around 6%. The sample was PBMCs or T cells enriched from blood (not recorded which). The origin of the receptors is a woman in her forties with acute COVID-19. CDR3s include the opening cysteine and the closing phenylalanine or tryptophan. The D gene is left open where the match is weak. Clone size is given for some rows only: seen once, a few or many times, or a class if the clone is expanded.

>TRBV9|.|.|TRBJ2-1
TGTGCCAGCAGCGTAGACACTAGCAAGGGGGAGCAGTTCTTC
CASSVDTSKGEQFF
>TRBV4-2|.|.|TRBJ2-6
TGTGCCAGCAAGGGGTCCTTGAGCTCTGGGGCCAACGTCCTGACTTTC
CASKGSLSSGANVLTF
>TRBV5-4|.|.|TRBJ2-3
TGTGCCAGCAGCTTGGGAGCGGTCGGCACAGATACGCAGTATTTT
CASSLGAVGTDTQYF
>TRBV5-1|.|.|TRBJ1-1
TGCGCCAGCAGCTTGGCAGGAGTTGTACGGGGTCTCACTGAAGCTTTCTTT
CASSLAGVVRGLTEAFF
>TRBV7-2|TRBD2|.|TRBJ2-5
TGTGCCAGCAGCACAATTAGCGGGAGGGATGGAGAGACCCAGTACTTC
CASSTISGRDGETQYF
>TRBV6-6|.|.|TRBJ2-3
TGTGCCAGCAGTTACCAGGACACAGATACGCAGTATTTT
CASSYQDTDTQYF
>TRBV2|.|.|TRBJ1-4
TGTGCCAGCAGGGACAGCAATGAAAAACTGTTTTTT
CASRDSNEKLFF
>TRBV5-1|TRBD1|.|TRBJ2-5
TGCGCCAGCAGGTTACAGGGGTCCCAAGAGACCCAGTACTTC
CASRLQGSQETQYF
>TRBV11-3|.|.|TRBJ2-3
TGTGCCAGCAGCTTTGGAGGGAGTATAGATACGCAGTATTTT
CASSFGGSIDTQYF
>TRBV3-1/TRBV3-2|TRBD2|.|TRBJ2-3
TGTGCCAGCAGCGCTAGCGGGTACAGCACAGATACGCAGTATTTT
CASSASGYSTDTQYF
>TRBV19|TRBD1|.|TRBJ1-1
TGTGCCAGTAGTACCTGGGATCCCGGGACAGGGGGGGCTTTCTTT
CASSTWDPGTGGAFF
>TRBV14|TRBD1|.|TRBJ1-2
TGTGCCAGTGGGGGACAGTATGGCGCTGGCTACACCTTC
CASGGQYGAGYTF
>TRBV7-9|.|.|TRBJ2-6
TGTGCCAGCAGCTTAGGGCCCAACGTCCTGACTTTC
CASSLGPNVLTF
>TRBV29-1|.|.|TRBJ1-2
TGCAGCGTTCGGGGGGGGAACTATGGCTACACCTTC
CSVRGGNYGYTF
>TRBV5-1|.|.|TRBJ1-1
TGCGCCAGCAGCGCCCTACTGAACACTGAAGCTTTCTTT
CASSALLNTEAFF
>TRBV2|TRBD1|.|TRBJ1-1
TGTGCCAGCACCCTAAGCGAAGACAGGGCAACTGAAGCTTTCTTT
CASTLSEDRATEAFF
>TRBV7-2|TRBD2|.|TRBJ2-2
TGTGCCAGCAGCTTAGCGGGGGGGACGGTGAACACCGGGGAGCTGTTTTTT
CASSLAGGTVNTGELFF
>TRBV5-1|.|.|TRBJ1-2
TGCGCCAGCAGTTTTGGACAGAGTTACGGCTACACCTTC
CASSFGQSYGYTF
>TRBV7-9|TRBD2|.|TRBJ2-7
TGTGCCAGCAGCTTAATCGCGGGAGGACCCTACGAGCAGTACTTC
CASSLIAGGPYEQYF
>TRBV9|TRBD2|.|TRBJ2-2
TGTGCCAGCAGCCTTAGTTGGGGGAGGGACACCGGGGAGCTGTTTTTT
CASSLSWGRDTGELFF
>TRBV7-9|TRBD2|few|TRBJ2-1
TGTGCCAGCAGCCCTTCGCGACTAGCGGGAGGAAATGAGCAGTTCTTC
CASSPSRLAGGNEQFF
>TRBV24-1|TRBD1|.|TRBJ2-3
TGTGCCACCAGTGATACCGGGACAGGGCGGGCGGATACGCAGTATTTT
CATSDTGTGRADTQYF
>TRBV5-4|.|.|TRBJ1-1
TGTGCCAGCAGCAATACAGGGATGTTCCGCGAAGCTTTCTTT
CASSNTGMFREAFF
>TRBV6-5|.|.|TRBJ1-2
TGTGCCAGCAGTTACTCGACTCCCCAAAACTATGGCTACACCTTC
CASSYSTPQNYGYTF
>TRBV6-1|.|.|TRBJ1-5
TGTGCCAGCAGTGATAGTATACCGCATTTT
CASSDSIPHF
>TRBV2|TRBD1|.|TRBJ1-2
TGTGCCAGCAGTGGGCAGGGGGCGCGTTCGCGGGGTGACGGCTACACCTTC
CASSGQGARSRGDGYTF
>TRBV7-2|.|.|TRBJ1-5
TGTGCCAGCAGCATACAGGGTCTGAGGAGCAATCAGCCCCAGCATTTT
CASSIQGLRSNQPQHF
>TRBV4-2|.|.|TRBJ2-3
TGTGCCAGCAGCGTTCTACTAAATTCTAGCACAGATACGCAGTATTTT
CASSVLLNSSTDTQYF
>TRBV2|TRBD1|.|TRBJ1-5
TGTGCCAGCAGTTCAGGGGGCAGTCAGCCCCAGCATTTT
CASSSGGSQPQHF
>TRBV3-1/TRBV3-2|.|.|TRBJ1-4
TGTGCCAGCAGCCATGGGCATGAAAAACTGTTTTTT
CASSHGHEKLFF
>TRBV5-5|.|.|TRBJ1-3
TGTGCCAGCAGCTTGCTAGTCTCTGGAAACACCATATATTTT
CASSLLVSGNTIYF
>TRBV6-5|TRBD1|.|TRBJ1-5
TGTGCCAGCAGTCGGACAGGGGAAGGTCAGCCCCAGCATTTT
CASSRTGEGQPQHF
>TRBV5-1|TRBD2|.|TRBJ2-1
TGCGCCAGCAGCTTGGTCCTAGCGGGGGACAATGAGCAGTTCTTC
CASSLVLAGDNEQFF
>TRBV27|.|.|TRBJ1-5
TGTGCCAGCAGTTATTATAGCAATCAGCCCCAGCATTTT
CASSYYSNQPQHF
>TRBV7-8|.|once|TRBJ2-3
TGTGCCAGCAGCCCGAGCACAGATACGCAGTATTTT
CASSPSTDTQYF
>TRBV25-1|TRBD2|.|TRBJ2-2
TGTGCCAGCAGTGAACTAGCGGGAGCCGGGGAGCTGTTTTTT
CASSELAGAGELFF
>TRBV5-1|.|.|TRBJ2-3
TGCGCCAGCAGCTTGGCCCCGGGACTGAGCACAGATACGCAGTATTTT
CASSLAPGLSTDTQYF
>TRBV27|.|.|TRBJ1-2
TGTGCCAGCAGACCGACAGGCACTAACTATGGCTACACCTTC
CASRPTGTNYGYTF
>TRBV18|TRBD1|.|TRBJ1-2
TGTGCCAGCTCACCACCGGGGACAGGAGCCCCATTCTATGGCTACACCTTC
CASSPPGTGAPFYGYTF
>TRBV11-2|.|.|TRBJ2-3
TGTGCCAGCACCCACGACAGGACAGATACGCAGTATTTT
CASTHDRTDTQYF
>TRBV7-2|.|.|TRBJ1-4
TGTGCCAGCAGCTTACCAGGGGCAACTAATGAAAAACTGTTTTTT
CASSLPGATNEKLFF
>TRBV10-1|TRBD2|.|TRBJ2-2
TGCGCCAGCAGTGAGGCCCGATCCACCGGGAGGGTCGGGGAGCTGTTTTTT
CASSEARSTGRVGELFF
>TRBV24-1|TRBD1|once|TRBJ2-3
TGTGCCACCAGTGGACAGGGGTATACGCAGTATTTT
CATSGQGYTQYF
>TRBV3-1/TRBV3-2|.|.|TRBJ1-6
TGTGCCAGCAGCCAACTCCTTAATTCACCCCTCCACTTT
CASSQLLNSPLHF
>TRBV10-1|TRBD1|.|TRBJ1-1
TGCGCCAGCAGTGAAAACAGGGGGCGATCGAACACTGAAGCTTTCTTT
CASSENRGRSNTEAFF
>TRBV7-3|TRBD2|.|TRBJ2-1
TGTGCCAGCAGCCCAGAGCCCGGGACTAGCAATGAGCAGTTCTTC
CASSPEPGTSNEQFF
>TRBV2|.|.|TRBJ2-3
TGTGCCAGCAGCCAGGGGCCAGATACGCAGTATTTT
CASSQGPDTQYF
>TRBV11-1|.|.|TRBJ2-2
TGTGCCAGCAGCGCACCGGAGGGAACCGGGGAGCTGTTTTTT
CASSAPEGTGELFF
>TRBV7-2|.|.|TRBJ1-2
TGTGCCAGCAGCTTTCTCCTAGGCTACACCTTC
CASSFLLGYTF
>TRBV18|.|.|TRBJ1-2
TGTGCCAGCTCACGCGGACAGAAGGAGTACTATGGCTACACCTTC
CASSRGQKEYYGYTF
>TRBV12-3/TRBV12-4|.|.|TRBJ1-5
TGTGCCAGCAGTTTCGGTGTCCAGCCCCAGCATTTT
CASSFGVQPQHF
>TRBV12-3/TRBV12-4|.|.|TRBJ1-2
TGTGCCAGCAGCCCGACAGTAAGCTACACCTTC
CASSPTVSYTF
>TRBV9|TRBD2|.|TRBJ2-1
TGTGCCAGCAGCGGGCCGGGACTACTCTACAATGAGCAGTTCTTC
CASSGPGLLYNEQFF
>TRBV15|TRBD1|.|TRBJ2-5
TGTGCCACCAGCTCCGGGACAGTAGGTCAAGAGACCCAGTACTTC
CATSSGTVGQETQYF
>TRBV3-1/TRBV3-2|.|.|TRBJ2-7
TGTGCCAGCAGCCAGCGAAGCTCCTACGAGCAGTACTTC
CASSQRSSYEQYF
>TRBV3-1/TRBV3-2|.|.|TRBJ1-2
TGTGCCAGCAGCCAAGAGCCGAGGGGCTACACCTTC
CASSQEPRGYTF
>TRBV4-1|TRBD1|.|TRBJ1-5
TGCGCCAGCAGCCCTTCCACCGGACAGGACATTAGCAATCAGCCCCAGCATTTT
CASSPSTGQDISNQPQHF
>TRBV24-1|TRBD2|.|TRBJ2-3
TGTGCCACCAGTGAAAGCGGGAGTGGCACAGATACGCAGTATTTT
CATSESGSGTDTQYF
>TRBV9|.|.|TRBJ1-1
TGTGCCAGCAGCGTATCACAGGGAGACACTGAAGCTTTCTTT
CASSVSQGDTEAFF